These T cell receptor beta chains were read from a single sample in a study of naive and memory T cell subsets. Via MiXCR, TCRdb re-called the UMI-ligation and nested PCR reads, giving one row per CDR3 protein. The profile shows roughly 130,000 distinct CDR3 sequences, around a third of them singletons. Sequencing was done on a sample of central memory CD4+ T cells from blood. The receptors originated from a human donor in good health. Both conserved end residues are part of each CDR3. Fields, in order: clone size, D gene, J gene, V gene, CDR3 DNA, CDR3 protein. A D gene is named only where the DNA matches it firmly. Clone size, where shown, is once, few, many, or a class for clones that have expanded.

. | . | TRBJ2-7 | TRBV10-3 | TGTGCCATCAGCCGGGACACCGTATACGAGCAGTACTTC | CAISRDTVYEQYF
. | TRBD2 | TRBJ2-7 | TRBV6-2/TRBV6-3 | TGTGCCAGCAGGGGTGCGGGAGTATCCTACGAGCAGTACTTC | CASRGAGVSYEQYF
. | TRBD2 | TRBJ2-1 | TRBV19 | TGTGCCAGTAGTATAGAGTGGGGAGCTAGCGGATCCATACGGTTCTTC | CASSIEWGASGSIRFF
many | TRBD2 | TRBJ2-1 | TRBV11-3 | TGTGCCAGCAGCCGCGGACTAGCGGGAGGGATGGGTGAGCAGTTCTTC | CASSRGLAGGMGEQFF
. | TRBD2 | TRBJ2-1 | TRBV12-5 | TGTGCTAGTGGCCTGGCGCTAGCGGGATACAATGAGCAGTTCTTC | CASGLALAGYNEQFF
few | TRBD1 | TRBJ1-5 | TRBV20-1 | TGCAGTGCTCTCCACCAATACCGGGACAGGGGAAATCAGCCCCAGCATTTT | CSALHQYRDRGNQPQHF
many | TRBD1 | TRBJ1-5 | TRBV20-1 | TGCAGTGCACCCATCCGGGACAGGGGAATGGGGAGCAATCAGCCCCAGCATTTT | CSAPIRDRGMGSNQPQHF
. | TRBD2 | TRBJ2-1 | TRBV7-6 | TGTGCCAGCAGCTTATTGATCCTTGGGCTCCAGACTAGCGGGAGAGCCGGTGAGCAGTTCTTC | CASSLLILGLQTSGRAGEQFF
. | TRBD2 | TRBJ2-5 | TRBV4-2 | TGTGCCAGCAGCCCGCTGGGACGGGAGGGTAAAAACCAAGAGACCCAGTACTTC | CASSPLGREGKNQETQYF
. | . | TRBJ1-2 | TRBV29-1 | TGCAGCCAATGGACAACCCTATATGGCTACACCTTC | CSQWTTLYGYTF
. | . | TRBJ1-1 | TRBV20-1 | TGCAGTGCTAACGCAAAGGCTTTCTTT | CSANAKAFF
few | TRBD1 | TRBJ1-1 | TRBV19 | TGTGCCAGTATGGGACAGGGGGAGTCTGAAGCTTTCTTT | CASMGQGESEAFF
. | . | TRBJ2-7 | TRBV6-5 | TGTGCCAGCAGCGGGTCTCGGGGGAGTTTTGAGCAGTACTTC | CASSGSRGSFEQYF
medium-sized | . | TRBJ1-4 | TRBV20-1 | TGCAGTGCTAGTCCTTCAAGCCCTGGGACCTCAACTAATGAAAAACTGTTTTTT | CSASPSSPGTSTNEKLFF
. | TRBD2 | TRBJ2-5 | TRBV5-1 | TGCGCCAGCAGCTTGGGGGGACTAGCGGGAGAGGAGACCCAGTACTTC | CASSLGGLAGEETQYF
many | TRBD1 | TRBJ2-6 | TRBV7-6 | TGTGCCAGCAGCCCAAGACAGGGGGCTTCTGGGGCCAACGTCCTGACTTTC | CASSPRQGASGANVLTF
. | . | TRBJ1-1 | TRBV6-5 | TGTGCCAGCAGTTACTCGAGCATCCCGCCGTTTACTTTCTTT | CASSYSSIPPFTFF
. | . | TRBJ2-3 | TRBV29-1 | TGCAGCGTTGACAGGGTTGATACGCAGTATTTT | CSVDRVDTQYF
few | . | TRBJ1-1 | TRBV14 | TGTGCCAGCAGCCATAACGTGAACACTGAAGCTTTCTTT | CASSHNVNTEAFF
. | . | TRBJ2-7 | TRBV27 | TGTGCCAGCAGATCCAGACTATCACAGGCTGTCGAGCAGTACTTC | CASRSRLSQAVEQYF
. | . | TRBJ1-4 | TRBV4-2 | TGTGCCAGCAGCCAAGCACGAGAAAAACTGTTTTTT | CASSQAREKLFF
. | TRBD2 | TRBJ2-7 | TRBV5-1 | TGCGCCAGCAGCTTTTGGACTAGCGGGGCAGGGTACGAGCAGTACTTC | CASSFWTSGAGYEQYF
. | TRBD1 | TRBJ2-5 | TRBV29-1 | TGCAGCGCTCGGGACAGGGGAGAGACCCAGTACTTC | CSARDRGETQYF
few | . | TRBJ2-2 | TRBV7-6 | TGTGCCAGCAGCTTAAGGACAGATCTGAACACCGGGGAGCTGTTTTTT | CASSLRTDLNTGELFF
. | TRBD1 | TRBJ2-7 | TRBV20-1 | TGCAGTGCTAGACCGGGGACAGGTGGCTACGAGCAGTACTTC | CSARPGTGGYEQYF
many | . | TRBJ2-3 | TRBV12-3/TRBV12-4 | TGTGCCAGTTTAGGGGGGTGGAGCACAGATACGCAGTATTTT | CASLGGWSTDTQYF
. | . | TRBJ1-5 | TRBV6-6 | TGTGCCAGCAGTTACTCCTCGGGGGGGTATCAGCCCCAGCATTTT | CASSYSSGGYQPQHF